This T cell receptor (beta chain) was sequenced during a study of technical replicates of blood from a few donors. Libraries were prepared by immunoSEQ multiplex PCR; TCRdb keeps only in-frame clonotypes and omits some of them. Found here are about 68,000 clones, about 97% of them singletons; the top ten hold approximately 0.28%. From germline, CDR1 is MDHEN and CDR2 SYDVKM. The CDR3 spans 18 residues. Trimming at V came to 2 bases and at J to 7 bases, leaving 14 bases not matched to a gene. The clonotype comes from a human donor in good health. The chain has TRBV28 and TRBJ1-5; 10 bases fit TRBD1. The sample consisted of T cells isolated from PBMCs. CDR3 DNA: TGTGCCAGCAGTTTAATTGCTTTCGCAGGACAGGGGGAACAGCCCCAGCATTTT. Amino acids: CASSLIAFAGQGEQPQHF.